Here is one T cell receptor (beta chain) with its context. Its target is unknown. Germline assignment: CDR1 MDHEN and CDR2 SYDVKM. CDR3 length equals 12 residues. With 6 bases removed from V and 4 bases from J, the gap between germline ends came to 7 bases. The protocol was immunoSEQ multiplex PCR, while the TCRdb copy is restricted to in-frame clones and leaves out a portion. The sample records about 150,000 clones, over 80% being singletons. These data are taken from a study of T cell responses to AZD1222 COVID-19 vaccine. Findings of the study overall: A rise in Spike-specific TCR breadth and depth followed two AZD1222 doses. Only a handful of AZD1222 recipients, six or seven in all, had baseline seropositivity.

The sequences come from peripheral blood, collected on day 0 of MenACWY control vaccination. The origin of this receptor is an adult in good health. The V gene is TRBV28, the J gene TRBJ1-5; a possible D gene is TRBD1 (5 bases). The CDR3 protein is CASSGGNQPQHF. The DNA of the CDR3 is TGTGCCAGCAGCGGGGGTAATCAGCCCCAGCATTTT.